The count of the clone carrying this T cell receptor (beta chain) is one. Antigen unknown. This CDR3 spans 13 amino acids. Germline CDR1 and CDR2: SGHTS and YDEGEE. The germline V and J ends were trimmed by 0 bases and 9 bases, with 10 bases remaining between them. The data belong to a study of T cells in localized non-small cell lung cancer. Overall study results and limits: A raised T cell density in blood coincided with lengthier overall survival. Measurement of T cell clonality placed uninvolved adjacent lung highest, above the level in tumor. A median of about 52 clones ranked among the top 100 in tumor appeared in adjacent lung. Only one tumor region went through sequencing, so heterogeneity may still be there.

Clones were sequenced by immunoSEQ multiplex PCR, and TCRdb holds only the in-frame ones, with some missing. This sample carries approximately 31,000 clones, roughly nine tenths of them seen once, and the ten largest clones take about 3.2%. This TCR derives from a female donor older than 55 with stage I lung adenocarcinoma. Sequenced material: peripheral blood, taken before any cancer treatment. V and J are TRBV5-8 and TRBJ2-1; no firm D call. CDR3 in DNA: TGTGCCAGCAGCTTGGAACTAATGAGTGAGCAGTTCTTC. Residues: CASSLELMSEQFF.